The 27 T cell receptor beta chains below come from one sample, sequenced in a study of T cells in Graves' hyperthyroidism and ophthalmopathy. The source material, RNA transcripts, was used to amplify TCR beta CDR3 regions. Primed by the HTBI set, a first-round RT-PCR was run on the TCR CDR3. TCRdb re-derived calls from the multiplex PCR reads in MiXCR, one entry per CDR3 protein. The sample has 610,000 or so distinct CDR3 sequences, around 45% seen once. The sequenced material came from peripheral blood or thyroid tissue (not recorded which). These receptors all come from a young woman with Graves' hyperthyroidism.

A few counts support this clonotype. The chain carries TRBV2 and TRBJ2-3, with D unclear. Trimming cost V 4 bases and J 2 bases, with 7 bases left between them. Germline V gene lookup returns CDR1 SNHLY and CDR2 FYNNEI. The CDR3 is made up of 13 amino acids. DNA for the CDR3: TGTGCCAGCAGTGCGGGTGCCACAGATACGCAGTATTTT. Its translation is CASSAGATDTQYF.

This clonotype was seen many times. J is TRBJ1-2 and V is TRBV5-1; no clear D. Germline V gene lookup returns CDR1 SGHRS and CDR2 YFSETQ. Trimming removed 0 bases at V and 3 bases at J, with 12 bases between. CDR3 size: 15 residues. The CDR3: CASSLVMGSDYGYTF. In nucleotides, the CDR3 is TGCGCCAGCAGCTTGGTGATGGGCAGTGACTATGGCTACACCTTC.

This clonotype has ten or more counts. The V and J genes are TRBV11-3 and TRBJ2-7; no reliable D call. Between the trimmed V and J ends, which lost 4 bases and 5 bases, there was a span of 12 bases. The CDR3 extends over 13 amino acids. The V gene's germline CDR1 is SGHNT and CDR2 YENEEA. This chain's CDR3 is CASSYSRVDEQYF. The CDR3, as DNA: TGTGCCAGCAGCTACTCAAGGGTGGACGAGCAGTACTTC. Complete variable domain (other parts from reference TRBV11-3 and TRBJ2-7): EAGVVQSPRYKIIEKKQPVAFWCNPISGHNTLYWYLQNLGQGPELLIRYENEEAVDDSQLPKDRFSAERLKGVDSTLKIQPAELGDSAVYLCASSYSRVDEQYFGPGTRLTVT.

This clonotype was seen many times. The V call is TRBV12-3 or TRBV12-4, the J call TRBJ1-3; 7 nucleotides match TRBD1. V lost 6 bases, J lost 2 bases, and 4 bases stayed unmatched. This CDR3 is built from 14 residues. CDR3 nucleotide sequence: TGTGCCAGCAGCCTCGGACAGGCTGGAAACACCATATATTTT. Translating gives CASSLGQAGNTIYF.

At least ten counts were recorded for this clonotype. The CDR3 region is CASSPAGAGQPQHF. The CDR3 DNA reads as TGTGCCAGCAGCCCAGCCGGCGCGGGTCAGCCCCAGCATTTT. The chain links TRBV6-2 or TRBV6-3 to TRBJ1-5; D is undetermined. With 6 bases removed from V and 6 bases from J, the gap between germline ends came to 15 bases. From germline, CDR1 is MNHEY and CDR2 SVGEGT. The CDR3 covers 14 residues.

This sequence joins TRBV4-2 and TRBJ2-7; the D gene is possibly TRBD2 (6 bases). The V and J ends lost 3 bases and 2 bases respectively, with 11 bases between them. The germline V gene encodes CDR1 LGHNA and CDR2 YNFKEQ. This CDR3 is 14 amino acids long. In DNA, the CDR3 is TGTGCCAGCAGCCACTCTAGCGAGCCCTACGAGCAGTACTTC. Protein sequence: CASSHSSEPYEQYF.

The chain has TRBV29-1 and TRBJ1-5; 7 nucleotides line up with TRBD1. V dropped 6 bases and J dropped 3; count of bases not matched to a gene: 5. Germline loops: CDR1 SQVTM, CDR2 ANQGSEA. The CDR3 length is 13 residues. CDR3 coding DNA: TGCAGCGTGGAACAGGGGCACAATCAGCCCCAGCATTTT. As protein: CSVEQGHNQPQHF. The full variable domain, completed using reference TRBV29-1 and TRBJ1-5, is SAVISQKPSRDICQRGTSLTIQCQVDSQVTMMFWYRQQPGQSLTLIATANQGSEATYESGFVIDKFPISRPNLTFSTLTVSNMSPEDSSIYLCSVEQGHNQPQHFGDGTRLSIL.

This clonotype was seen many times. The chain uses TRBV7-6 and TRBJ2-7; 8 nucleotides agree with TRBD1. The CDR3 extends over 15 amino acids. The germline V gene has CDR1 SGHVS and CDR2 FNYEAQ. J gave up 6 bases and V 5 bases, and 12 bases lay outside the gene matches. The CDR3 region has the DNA TGTGCCAGCAGCCCGAGGACAGGGTCCCGCGGCGAGCAGTACTTC. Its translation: CASSPRTGSRGEQYF.

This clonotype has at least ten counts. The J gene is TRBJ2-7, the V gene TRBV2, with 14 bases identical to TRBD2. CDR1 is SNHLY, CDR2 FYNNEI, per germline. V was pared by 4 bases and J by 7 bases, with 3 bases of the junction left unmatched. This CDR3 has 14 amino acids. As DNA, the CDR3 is TGTGCCAGCAGTGGACTAGCGGGAGGGCTGGAGCAGTACTTC. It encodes CASSGLAGGLEQYF.

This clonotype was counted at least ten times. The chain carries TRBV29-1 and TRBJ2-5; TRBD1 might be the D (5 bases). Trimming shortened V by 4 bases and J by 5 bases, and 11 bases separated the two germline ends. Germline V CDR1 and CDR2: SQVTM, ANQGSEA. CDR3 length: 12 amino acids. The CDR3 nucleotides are TGCAGCGTTGCTCAGGGTGGGGAGACCCAGTACTTC. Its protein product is CSVAQGGETQYF.

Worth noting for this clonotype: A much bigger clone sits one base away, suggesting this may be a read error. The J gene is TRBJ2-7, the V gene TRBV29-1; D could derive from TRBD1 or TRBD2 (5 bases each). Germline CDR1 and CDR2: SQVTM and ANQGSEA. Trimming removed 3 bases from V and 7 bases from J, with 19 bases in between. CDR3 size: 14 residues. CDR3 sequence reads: CSVDPGLRLDEQYF. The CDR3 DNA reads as TGCAGCGTTGATCCGGGGCTACGGTTGGATGAGCAGTACTTC.

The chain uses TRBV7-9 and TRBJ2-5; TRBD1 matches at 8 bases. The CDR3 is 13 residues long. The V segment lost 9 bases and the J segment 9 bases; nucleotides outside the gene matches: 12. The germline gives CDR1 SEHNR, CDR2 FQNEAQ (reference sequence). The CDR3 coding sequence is TGTGCCAGAGGGATGGGACAGGCCCTGGCCCAGTACTTC. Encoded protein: CARGMGQALAQYF.

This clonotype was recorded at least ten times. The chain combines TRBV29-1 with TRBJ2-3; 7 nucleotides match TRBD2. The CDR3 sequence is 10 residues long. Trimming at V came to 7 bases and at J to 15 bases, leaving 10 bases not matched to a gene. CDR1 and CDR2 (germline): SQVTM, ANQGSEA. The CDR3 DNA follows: TGCAGCGCATCGGGACTAAGGCAATATTTT. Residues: CSASGLRQYF.

This CDR3 is CSQGGLGNNYEQYF. The DNA of the CDR3 is TGCAGCCAAGGCGGACTGGGCAACAACTACGAGCAGTACTTC. The chain joins TRBV29-1 to TRBJ2-7; possibly TRBD2 for D (5 bases). The V end lost 8 bases, the J end lost 3 bases, and 20 bases lay between the germline ends. In germline, CDR1 is SQVTM, CDR2 ANQGSEA. The CDR3 sequence is 14 residues long.

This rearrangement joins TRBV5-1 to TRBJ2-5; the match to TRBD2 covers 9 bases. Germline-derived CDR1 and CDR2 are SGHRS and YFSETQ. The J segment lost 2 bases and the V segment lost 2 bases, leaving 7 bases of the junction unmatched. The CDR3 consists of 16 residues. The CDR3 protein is CASSFRDLAGQETQYF. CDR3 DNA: TGCGCCAGCAGCTTCAGGGATCTAGCGGGACAAGAGACCCAGTACTTC. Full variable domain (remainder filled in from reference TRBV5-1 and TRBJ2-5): KAGVTQTPRYLIKTRGQQVTLSCSPISGHRSVSWYQQTPGQGLQFLFEYFSETQRNKGNFPGRFSGRQFSNSRSEMNVSTLELGDSALYLCASSFRDLAGQETQYFGPGTRLLVL.

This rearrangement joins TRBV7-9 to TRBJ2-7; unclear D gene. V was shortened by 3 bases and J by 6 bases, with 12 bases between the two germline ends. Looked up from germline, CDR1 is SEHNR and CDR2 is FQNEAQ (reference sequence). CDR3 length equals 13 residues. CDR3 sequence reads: CASSFSRPREQYF. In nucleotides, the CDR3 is TGTGCCAGCAGCTTTTCACGCCCCCGCGAGCAGTACTTC.

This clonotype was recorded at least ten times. The CDR3 reads CASGSTGTVGDEQYF. In DNA, the CDR3 is TGTGCTAGTGGATCCACCGGGACAGTGGGCGACGAGCAGTACTTC. This rearrangement joins TRBV12-5 to TRBJ2-7, with 7 positions matching TRBD1. The ends lost 6 bases at V and 5 bases at J; junction bases unmatched: 13. Germline assignment: CDR1 LGHNT and CDR2 FRNRAP. CDR3 length: 15 residues.

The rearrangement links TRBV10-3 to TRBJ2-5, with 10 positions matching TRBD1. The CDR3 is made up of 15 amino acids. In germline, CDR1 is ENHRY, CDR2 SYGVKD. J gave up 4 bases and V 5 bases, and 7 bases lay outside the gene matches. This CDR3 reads CAISLLGQGSETQYF. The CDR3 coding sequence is TGTGCCATCAGTCTACTGGGACAGGGGTCAGAGACCCAGTACTTC.

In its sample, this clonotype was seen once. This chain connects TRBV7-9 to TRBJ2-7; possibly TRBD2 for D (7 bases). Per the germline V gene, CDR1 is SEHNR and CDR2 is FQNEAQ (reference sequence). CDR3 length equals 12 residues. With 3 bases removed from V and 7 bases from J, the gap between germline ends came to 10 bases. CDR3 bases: TGTGCCAGCAGCTTCGGGGGGACAGAGCAGTACTTC. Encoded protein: CASSFGGTEQYF. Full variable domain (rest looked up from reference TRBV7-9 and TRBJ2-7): DTGVSQNPRHKITKRGQNVTFRCDPISEHNRLYWYRQTLGQGPEFLTYFQNEAQLEKSRLLSDRFSAERPKGSFSTLEIQRTEQGDSAMYLCASSFGGTEQYFGPGTRLTVT.

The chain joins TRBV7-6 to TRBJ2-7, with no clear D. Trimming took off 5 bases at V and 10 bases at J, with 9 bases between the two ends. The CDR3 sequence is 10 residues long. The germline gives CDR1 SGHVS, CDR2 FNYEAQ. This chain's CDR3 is CASSQSRQYF. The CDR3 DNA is TGTGCCAGCAGCCAATCCCGACAGTACTTC. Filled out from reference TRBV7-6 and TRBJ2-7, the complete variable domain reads GAGVSQSPRYKVTKRGQDVALRCDPISGHVSLYWYRQALGQGPEFLTYFNYEAQQDKSGLPNDRFSAERPEGSISTLTIQRTEQRDSAMYRCASSQSRQYFGPGTRLTVT.

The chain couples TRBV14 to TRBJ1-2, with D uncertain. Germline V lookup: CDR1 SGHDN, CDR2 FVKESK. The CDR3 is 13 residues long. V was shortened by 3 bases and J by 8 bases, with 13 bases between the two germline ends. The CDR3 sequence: CASSQGGLQGYTF. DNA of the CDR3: TGTGCCAGCAGCCAGGGCGGTTTGCAGGGCTACACCTTC.

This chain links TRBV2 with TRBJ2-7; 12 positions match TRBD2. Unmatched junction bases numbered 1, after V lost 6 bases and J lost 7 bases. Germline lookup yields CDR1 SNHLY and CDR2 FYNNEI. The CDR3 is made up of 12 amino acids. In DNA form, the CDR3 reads TGTGCCAGCAGGCTAGCGGGAGGGGAGCAGTACTTC. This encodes CASRLAGGEQYF.

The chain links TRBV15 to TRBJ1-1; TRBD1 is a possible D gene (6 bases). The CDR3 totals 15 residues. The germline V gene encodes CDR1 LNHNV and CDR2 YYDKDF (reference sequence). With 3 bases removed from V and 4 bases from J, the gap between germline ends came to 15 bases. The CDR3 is CATSSRRGLGTEAFF. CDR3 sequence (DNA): TGTGCCACCAGCAGCCGCAGGGGTCTCGGCACTGAAGCTTTCTTT.

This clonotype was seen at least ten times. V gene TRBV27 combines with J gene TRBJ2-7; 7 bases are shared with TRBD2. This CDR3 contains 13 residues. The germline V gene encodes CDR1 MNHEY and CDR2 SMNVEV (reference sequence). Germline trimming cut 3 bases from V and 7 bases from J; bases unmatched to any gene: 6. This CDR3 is CASSFGDSGEQYF. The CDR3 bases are TGTGCCAGCAGTTTCGGCGATAGCGGGGAGCAGTACTTC.

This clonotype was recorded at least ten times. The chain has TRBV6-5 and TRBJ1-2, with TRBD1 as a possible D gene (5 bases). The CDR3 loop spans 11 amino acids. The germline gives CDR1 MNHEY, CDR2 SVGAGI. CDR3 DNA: TGTGCTGCAGGGCGGAACTATGGCTACACCTTC. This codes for CAAGRNYGYTF.

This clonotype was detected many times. CDR3 nucleotides: TGTGCCAGCAGTTACGCCAACTCTGGAAACACCATATATTTT. The encoded protein is CASSYANSGNTIYF. This rearrangement joins TRBV6-5 to TRBJ1-3; no clear D. V was clipped by 2 bases and J by 0 bases, with 5 bases between them. Germline assignment: CDR1 MNHEY and CDR2 SVGAGI. This CDR3 has 14 residues.

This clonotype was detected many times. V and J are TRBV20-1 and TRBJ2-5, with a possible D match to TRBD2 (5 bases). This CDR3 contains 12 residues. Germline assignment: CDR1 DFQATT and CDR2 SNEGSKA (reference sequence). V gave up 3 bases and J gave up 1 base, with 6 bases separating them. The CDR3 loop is CSARRVQETQYF. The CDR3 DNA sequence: TGCAGTGCTAGGCGGGTCCAAGAGACCCAGTACTTC.